This note documents a single T cell receptor (beta chain) sequence. The data are from a study of CD8 T cells in Susac syndrome. The CD8+ and CD4+ T cells were negatively isolated, with the TEMRA cells enriched by FACS. cDNA came from around 0.54 to 1 ug RNA primed by random hexamers. In TCRdb, the immunoSEQ multiplex PCR reads were re-called with MiXCR into one record per CDR3 protein. This sample has 100,000 to 150,000 distinct CDR3 sequences; nearly 95% occur once, and the top ten carry 0.12%. V lost 6 bases and J lost 1; bases outside the gene matches: 9. CDR1 and CDR2 from the germline V gene are SGHTA and FQGNSA. The CDR3 runs 15 residues.

The sample comprised CD4+ T cells from PBMCs. J is TRBJ2-7 and V is TRBV7-2; 7 bases are a match to TRBD1. The TCR sequence derives from a human donor in good health. In nucleotides, the CDR3 is TGTGCCAGCAGTCACCGACAGGGTTTGTCCTACGAGCAGTACTTC. Translation: CASSHRQGLSYEQYF.